This TCR beta chain comes out of a study of CD8+ T cells in alopecia areata. This clone was counted only a few times. The germline CDR1 and CDR2 sequences are SEHNR and FQNEAQ (reference sequence). Trimming took 5 bases from V and 0 from J, leaving 13 bases between them. This CDR3 is built from 15 residues. cDNA prepared by RNA extraction and subsequent reverse transcription served as the template for sequencing. Data came from immunoSEQ multiplex PCR; TCRdb stores just in-frame clones and leaves some out. Among around 69,000 clones listed, approximately 61% were seen once. The receptor's source is a human donor with alopecia areata. V and J are TRBV7-9 and TRBJ1-1; D gene ambiguous. The material sequenced was CD8+ T cells sorted from blood, taken at week 0. CDR3: CASSPLGGMNTEAFF. The DNA for the CDR3 is TGTGCCAGCAGCCCTCTGGGCGGTATGAACACTGAAGCTTTCTTT.